The sequence of this T cell receptor beta chain was determined in a study of tumor and adjacent non-tumor tissue in lung cancer. Across the whole study: Aged roughly 31 to 80 years, patients included 9 to 11 men and 4 to 6 women with stage I to III disease.

Germline V CDR1 and CDR2: SGHKS, YYEKEE (reference sequence). The CDR3 runs 16 residues. After removal of 3 bases from V and 4 bases from J, the junction contained 11 bases not matched to a gene. A modified ARM-PCR protocol with three rounds of nested PCR amplified TCRbeta. Via MiXCR, TCRdb re-called the multiplex PCR reads, giving one row per CDR3 protein. The table includes approximately 75,000 distinct CDR3 sequences, 60% to 80% detected once. At least ten counts were recorded for this clonotype. This sample's RNA came from whole unsorted tissue. Source material: lung tumor tissue. The origin of this receptor is a woman aged 45-59 years with non-small cell lung cancer. The chain links TRBV5-5 to TRBJ2-7; 9 bases match TRBD1. The CDR3, as DNA: TGTGCCAGCAGCTCCGACCTCCGGGACAGGGCGTACGAGCAGTACTTC. Its protein product is CASSSDLRDRAYEQYF.